This T cell receptor beta chain was observed in a study of blood T cell repertoires in COVID-19. Here immunoSEQ multiplex PCR was the method, and the copy in TCRdb shows in-frame clones only, minus some. The data hold 350,000 to 450,000 clones, with roughly four fifths observed a single time. The V end lost 2 bases, the J end lost 5 bases, and 10 bases lay between the germline ends. The germline gives CDR1 LGHDT, CDR2 YNNKEL (reference sequence). The length of the CDR3 is 13 residues. The chain uses TRBV3-1 (or the pseudogene TRBV3-2) and TRBJ2-7; no reliable D call. This clonotype was obtained from a woman in her 50s who had recovered from COVID-19. Sequences were obtained from PBMCs or T cells enriched from blood (not recorded which). The CDR3 reads CASSQIVLHEQYF. In DNA, the CDR3 is TGTGCCAGCAGCCAAATAGTACTCCACGAGCAGTACTTC.